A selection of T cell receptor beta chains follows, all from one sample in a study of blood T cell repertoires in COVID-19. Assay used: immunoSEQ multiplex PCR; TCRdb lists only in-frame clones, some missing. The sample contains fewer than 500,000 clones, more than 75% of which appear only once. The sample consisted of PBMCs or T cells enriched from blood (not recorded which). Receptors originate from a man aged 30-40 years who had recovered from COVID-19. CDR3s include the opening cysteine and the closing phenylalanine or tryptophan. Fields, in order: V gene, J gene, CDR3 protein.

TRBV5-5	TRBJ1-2	CASSLGTGRGYTF
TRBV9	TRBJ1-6	CASGPQGTNNSPLHF
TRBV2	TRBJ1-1	CASSPRGNTEAFF
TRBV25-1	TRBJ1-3	CASSGGLTIYF
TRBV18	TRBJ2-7	CASSTGADEQYF
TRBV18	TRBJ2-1	CASSSGQGEQFF
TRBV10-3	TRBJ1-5	CAISESGWNQPQHF
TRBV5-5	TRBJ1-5	CASGARWTPLSDYQPQHF
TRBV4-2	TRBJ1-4	CASSQGVGRGEKLFF
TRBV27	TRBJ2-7	CASSSPLRGVPYEQYF
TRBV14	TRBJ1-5	CASSSGTAGNQPQHF
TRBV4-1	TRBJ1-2	CASSQLTGVSYGYTF
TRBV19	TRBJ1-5	CASRLGQGSQPQHF
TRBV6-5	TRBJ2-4	CASSYSSAAKNIQYF
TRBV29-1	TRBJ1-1	CSAQFGGMNTEAFF
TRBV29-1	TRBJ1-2	CSVEDLSGYRGYTF
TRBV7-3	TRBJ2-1	CASSFSGPPVNEQFF
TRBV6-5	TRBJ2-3	CASSSTGGDTDTQYF
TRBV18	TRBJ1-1	CASSPQSEAFF
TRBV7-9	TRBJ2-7	CASSNGLALRHEQYF
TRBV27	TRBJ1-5	CASGGYSNQPQHF
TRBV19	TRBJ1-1	CASSIGPRGLNTEAFF
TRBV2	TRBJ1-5	CASSFNRIANQPQHF
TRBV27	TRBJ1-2	CASSLWTELPYGYTF
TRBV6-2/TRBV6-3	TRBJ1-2	CASSYQDRVSYGYTF
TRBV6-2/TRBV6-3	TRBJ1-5	CASSYFGGQPQHF
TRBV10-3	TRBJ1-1	CAIKGENTEAFF
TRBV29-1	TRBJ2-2	CSVGTLNTGELFF
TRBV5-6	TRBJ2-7	CASSYRDRKNYEQYF
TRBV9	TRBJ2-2	CASSVRTENTGELFF
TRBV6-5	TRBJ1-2	CASRSGTAEYGYTF
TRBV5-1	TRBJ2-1	CASSLALAGNNEQFF
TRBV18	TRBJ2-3	CASSPNLTRADTQYF
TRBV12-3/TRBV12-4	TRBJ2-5	CASSLSGKTQYF
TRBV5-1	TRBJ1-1	CASAEVTNTEAFF
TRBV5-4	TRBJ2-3	CASSLGAGSTDTQYF
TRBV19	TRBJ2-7	CASSISGYEQYF
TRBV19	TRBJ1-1	CASSIGRAGGENTEAFF
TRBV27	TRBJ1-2	CASSLSGTVGYGYTF
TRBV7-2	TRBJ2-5	CASSFSGGGETQYF
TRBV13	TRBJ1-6	CASSEKDRGNSPLHF
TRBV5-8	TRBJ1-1	CASSIAQGFNTEAFF
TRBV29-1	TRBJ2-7	CSVEVGEAYEQYF
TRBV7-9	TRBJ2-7	CASSPRQGIGQYF
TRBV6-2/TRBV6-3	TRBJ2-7	CASSYPIWSAGSYEQYF
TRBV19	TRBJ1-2	CASSSTTGETANYGYTF
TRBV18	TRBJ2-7	CASSQGRTYEQYF
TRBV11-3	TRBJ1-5	CASSSDRGPDQPQHF
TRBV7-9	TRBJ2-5	CASSLALRERGETQYF
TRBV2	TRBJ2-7	CASKGTAYEQYF
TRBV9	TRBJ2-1	CASSVDPGEGLNEQFF
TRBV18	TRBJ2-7	CASSPPGQGNYEQYF